What follows is one T cell receptor beta chain and its context. As yet, its antigen is unknown. The data were taken from a study of CD8+ T cells in alopecia areata. About the research overall: A 6-month off-drug phase came after tofacitinib, which had lasted 6 to 18 months. Notes on the study in general: A great number of expanded lesional clones endured in scalp and blood during tofacitinib. The study found tofacitinib significantly decreased scalp clonality and expanded CD8+ clones among the top 100.

Following RNA extraction, reverse transcription yielded cDNA that acted as the sequencing template. Libraries were prepared by immunoSEQ multiplex PCR; TCRdb keeps only in-frame clonotypes and omits some of them. The repertoire holds 95,000 to 100,000 clones, with 60% to 75% as singletons. V gave up 0 bases and J gave up 7 bases, with 10 bases separating them. CDR1 is LGHNA and CDR2 is YSLEER in the germline V gene. This CDR3 has 13 residues. As for treatment: oral pan-JAK inhibitor, 5-10 mg twice daily. From alopecia areata patients, lesional scalp punch biopsies and peripheral blood were collected. This sequence originates from a human donor with alopecia areata. The chain is built from TRBV4-3 and TRBJ2-7; a possible D gene is TRBD2 (5 bases). Sequences were derived from CD8+ T cells sorted from blood, sampled at week 4, from a patient treated with tofacitinib. CDR3: CASSQDRTYEQYF. The CDR3 nucleotides read TGCGCCAGCAGCCAAGATCGGACTTATGAGCAGTACTTC.